This T cell receptor beta chain stems from a study of blood T cell repertoires in COVID-19. Per germline, CDR1 SGHRS and CDR2 YFSETQ. The CDR3 has 15 residues. J was trimmed by 8 bases and V by 2 bases; bases with no gene match: 6. The repertoire was sequenced with immunoSEQ multiplex PCR; TCRdb's copy has only in-frame clones and lacks some. The sample has 150,000 to 200,000 clones; 70% to 90% are singletons. Seattle cases were enrolled at active infection and followed longitudinally. The rearrangement uses TRBV5-1 and TRBJ2-1, with 11 bases identical to TRBD2. The source of this sequence is a woman of 80 years or more with COVID-19, enrolled during active disease. The material sequenced was peripheral blood. The DNA of the CDR3 is TGCGCCAGCAGCTTCACCGGGACTAGCGGCGATGAGCAGTTCTTC. Translating gives CASSFTGTSGDEQFF.